This T cell receptor beta chain was identified in a study of Graves' ophthalmopathy and Graves' hyperthyroidism. Overall study findings and caveats: Distinction of ophthalmopathy from stable hyperthyroidism by a 13-signature model reached almost 90% sensitivity and 81.08% specificity.

Amplification of the TCR beta CDR3 regions used RNA transcripts (as template). HTBI primers were employed in first-round RT-PCR, then a second-round multiplex PCR followed. TCRdb recomputed calls from the multiplex PCR reads with MiXCR, one row per CDR3 protein. The table has 600,000 to 950,000 distinct CDR3 sequences, roughly 41% seen once; the top ten hold about 40%. This clonotype has ten or more counts. The antigen is unknown. CDR1 and CDR2 (germline): SGHVS, FNYEAQ. The CDR3 contains 15 residues. V shed 1 base and J shed 3 bases, with 12 bases lying between them. V is TRBV7-6 and J is TRBJ1-1, with D maybe TRBD1 (6 bases). Input material: peripheral blood. This clonotype originated in an adult man with Graves' ophthalmopathy. The CDR3 nucleotides are TGTGCCAGCAGCTTAGGAGGGGGGGAGGACACTGAAGCTTTCTTT. Translation gives CASSLGGGEDTEAFF.